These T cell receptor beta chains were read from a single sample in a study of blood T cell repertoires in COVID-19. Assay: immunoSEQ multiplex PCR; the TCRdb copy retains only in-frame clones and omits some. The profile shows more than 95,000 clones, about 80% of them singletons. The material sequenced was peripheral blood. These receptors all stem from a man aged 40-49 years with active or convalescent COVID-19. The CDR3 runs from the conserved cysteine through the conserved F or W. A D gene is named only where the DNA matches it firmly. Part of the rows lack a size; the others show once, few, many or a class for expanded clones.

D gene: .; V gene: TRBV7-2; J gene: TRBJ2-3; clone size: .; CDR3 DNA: TGTGCCAGCAGCCCGCTTGGTGGGAAGGGGGATACGCAGTATTTT; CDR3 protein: CASSPLGGKGDTQYF
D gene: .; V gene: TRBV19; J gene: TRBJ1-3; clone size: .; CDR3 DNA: TGTGCCAGTAGTATCAGGGCCGGAAAGGGAAACACCATATATTTT; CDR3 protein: CASSIRAGKGNTIYF
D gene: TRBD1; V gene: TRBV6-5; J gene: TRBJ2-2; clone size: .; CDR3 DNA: TGTGCCAGCAGTCCCGACAGGGTGAACACCGGGGAGCTGTTTTTT; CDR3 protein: CASSPDRVNTGELFF
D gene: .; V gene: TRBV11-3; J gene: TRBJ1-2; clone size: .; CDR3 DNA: TGTGCCAGCAGCTCGACCCTGACAGGCCGGGGTTCCAATGGCTACACCTTC; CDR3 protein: CASSSTLTGRGSNGYTF
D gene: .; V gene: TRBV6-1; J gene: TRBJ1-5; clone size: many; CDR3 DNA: TGTGCCAGCAGTGAACAACAGGGCAATCAGCCCCAGCATTTT; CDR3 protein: CASSEQQGNQPQHF
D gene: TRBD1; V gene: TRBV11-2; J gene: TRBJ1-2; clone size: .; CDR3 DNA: TGTGCCAGCAGCCCGATGGGACAGGGAACTTCATATGGCTACACCTTC; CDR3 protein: CASSPMGQGTSYGYTF
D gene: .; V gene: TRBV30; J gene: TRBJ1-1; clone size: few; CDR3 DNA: TGTGCCTGGGGACCGGCGGGCACTGAAGCTTTCTTT; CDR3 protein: CAWGPAGTEAFF
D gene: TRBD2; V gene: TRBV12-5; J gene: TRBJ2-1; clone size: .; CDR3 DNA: TGTGCTAGTGCCCCATGGCATGGATCGGCACTAGCGGGCGGCGAAAATGAGCAGTTCTTC; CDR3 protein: CASAPWHGSALAGGENEQFF
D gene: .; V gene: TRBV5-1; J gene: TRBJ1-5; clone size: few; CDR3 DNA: TGCGCCAGCAGCTTGGATGGAGGTAATCAGCCCCAGCATTTT; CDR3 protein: CASSLDGGNQPQHF
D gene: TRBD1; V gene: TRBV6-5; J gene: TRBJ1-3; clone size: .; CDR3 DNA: TGTGCCAGCAGTTACTCGGCAGGGGGCGGTGGAAACACCATATATTTT; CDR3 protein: CASSYSAGGGGNTIYF
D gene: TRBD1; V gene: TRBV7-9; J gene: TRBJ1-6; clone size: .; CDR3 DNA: TGTGCCAGCAGCACTGAGACAGGGGGCATTTCACCCCTCCACTTT; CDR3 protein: CASSTETGGISPLHF
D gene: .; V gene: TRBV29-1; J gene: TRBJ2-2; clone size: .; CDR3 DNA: TGCAGCGCCGGGGGGAACACCGGGGAGCTGTTTTTT; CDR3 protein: CSAGGNTGELFF
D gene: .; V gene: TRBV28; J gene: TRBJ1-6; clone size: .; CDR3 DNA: TGTGCCAGCAGTTTATTTCCTCCAGGATCTTCACCCCTCCACTTT; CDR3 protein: CASSLFPPGSSPLHF
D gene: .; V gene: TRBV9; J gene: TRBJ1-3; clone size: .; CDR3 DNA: TGTGCCAGCAGCGTAGGCTCCCCGGGGAACACCATATATTTT; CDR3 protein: CASSVGSPGNTIYF
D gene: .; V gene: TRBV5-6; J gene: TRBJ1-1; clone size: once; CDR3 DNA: TGTGCCAGCAGCTTCGCCACCGCAGGCTACACTGAAGCTTTCTTT; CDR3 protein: CASSFATAGYTEAFF
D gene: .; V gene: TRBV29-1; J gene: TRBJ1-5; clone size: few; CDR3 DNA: TGCAGCGTCCGGGTCCCGGGTAGCAATCAGCCCCAGCATTTT; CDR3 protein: CSVRVPGSNQPQHF
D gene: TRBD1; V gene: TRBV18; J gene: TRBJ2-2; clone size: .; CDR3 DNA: TGTGCCAGCTCAACTTTTCCGGGACAGGGGAAAGGTAACACCGGGGAGCTGTTTTTT; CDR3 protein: CASSTFPGQGKGNTGELFF
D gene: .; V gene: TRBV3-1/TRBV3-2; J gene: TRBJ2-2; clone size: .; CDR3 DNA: TGTGCCAGCAGCCTGGTGGAAGGGAGTACCGGGGAGCTGTTTTTT; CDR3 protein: CASSLVEGSTGELFF
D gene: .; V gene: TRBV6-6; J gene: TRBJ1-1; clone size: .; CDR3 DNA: TGTGCCAGCACCCCTTTTCGAGACTTGAACACTGAAGCTTTCTTT; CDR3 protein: CASTPFRDLNTEAFF
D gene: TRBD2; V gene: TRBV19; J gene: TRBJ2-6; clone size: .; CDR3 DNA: TGTGCCAGTACCCCGGGGGGGGGTGGCGTATCTGGGGCCAACGTCCTGACTTTC; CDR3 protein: CASTPGGGGVSGANVLTF
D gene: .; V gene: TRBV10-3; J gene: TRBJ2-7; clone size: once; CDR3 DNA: TGTGCCATCAGTGAGTTTGGGGGCTCCTCCTACGAGCAGTACTTC; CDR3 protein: CAISEFGGSSYEQYF
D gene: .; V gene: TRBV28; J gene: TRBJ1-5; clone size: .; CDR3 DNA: TGTGCCAGCAGTTTTGGGCAACGCAATCAGCCCCAGCATTTT; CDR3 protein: CASSFGQRNQPQHF
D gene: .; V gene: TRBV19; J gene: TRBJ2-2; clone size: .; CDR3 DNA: TGTGCCAGTAGTACCCCAGGGACCGGGGAGCTGTTTTTT; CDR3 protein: CASSTPGTGELFF
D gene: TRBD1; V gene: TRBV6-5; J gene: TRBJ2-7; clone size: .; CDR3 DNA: TGTGCCAGCAGCCGACAGGGAATTAGCCAATACGAGCAGTACTTC; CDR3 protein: CASSRQGISQYEQYF
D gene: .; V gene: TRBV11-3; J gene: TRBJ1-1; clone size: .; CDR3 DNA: TGTGCCAGCAGCGCCCCTCAAATCGGGAACACTGAAGCTTTCTTT; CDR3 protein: CASSAPQIGNTEAFF
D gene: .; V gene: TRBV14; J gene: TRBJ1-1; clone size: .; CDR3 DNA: TGTGCCAGCAGCGGGGACTTATCCACTGAAGCTTTCTTT; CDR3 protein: CASSGDLSTEAFF
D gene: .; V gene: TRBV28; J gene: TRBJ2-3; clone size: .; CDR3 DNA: TGTGCCAGCAGTTTATATGCTAGCTCCCTTGTTGGCACAGATACGCAGTATTTT; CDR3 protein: CASSLYASSLVGTDTQYF